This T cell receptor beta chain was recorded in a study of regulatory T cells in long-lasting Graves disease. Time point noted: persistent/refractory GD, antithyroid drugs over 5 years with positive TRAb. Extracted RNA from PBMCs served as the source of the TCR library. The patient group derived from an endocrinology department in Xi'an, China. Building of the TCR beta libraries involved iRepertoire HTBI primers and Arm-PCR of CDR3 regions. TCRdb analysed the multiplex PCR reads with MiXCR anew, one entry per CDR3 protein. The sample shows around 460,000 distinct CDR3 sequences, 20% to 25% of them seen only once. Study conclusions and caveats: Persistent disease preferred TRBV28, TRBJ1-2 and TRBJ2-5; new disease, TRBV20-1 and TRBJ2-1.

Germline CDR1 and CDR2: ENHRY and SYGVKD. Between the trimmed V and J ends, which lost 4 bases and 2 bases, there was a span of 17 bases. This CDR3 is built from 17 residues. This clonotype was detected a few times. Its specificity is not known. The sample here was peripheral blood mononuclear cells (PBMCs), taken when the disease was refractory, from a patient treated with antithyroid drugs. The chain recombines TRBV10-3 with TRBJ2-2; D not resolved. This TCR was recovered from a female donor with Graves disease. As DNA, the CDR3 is TGTGCCATCAGTGCTGGATCCTGGACCGGTAACACCGGGGAGCTGTTTTTT. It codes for CAISAGSWTGNTGELFF.